The 25 T cell receptor beta chains presented below share a single source sample, sequenced in a study of T cell clonotyping in hematopoietic cell transplantation. TCRdb's table, derived via immunoSEQ multiplex PCR, lists solely in-frame clones and lacks some. This sample has approximately 44,000 clones, with 94% found just once. Material: peripheral blood mononuclear cells. These receptors were collected from a woman aged 45 to 65 in good health. Some clones in this sample may be carry-over from other donors' samples.

The chain has TRBV5-6 and TRBJ1-5, with 7 bases fitting TRBD1. The CDR3 loop spans 14 amino acids. CDR1 SGHDT and CDR2 YYEEEE come from the germline V gene. The trim removed 3 bases at V and 1 base at J, leaving 1 base unmatched. CDR3 nucleotide sequence: TGTGCCAGCAGCTGGGGACAGAGCAATCAGCCCCAGCATTTT. Amino acids: CASSWGQSNQPQHF.

The chain links TRBV5-6 to TRBJ2-1, with 7 bases aligning to TRBD2. Germline values: CDR1 SGHDT, CDR2 YYEEEE. V dropped 4 bases and J dropped 3; count of bases not matched to a gene: 4. The CDR3 is made up of 14 amino acids. CDR3 nucleotides: TGTGCCAGCAGCCTTTCGGGGGGCTACAATGAGCAGTTCTTC. Residues: CASSLSGGYNEQFF.

The CDR3 DNA reads as TGTGCCAGCAGCAATCGACAGGGAAGTCAGCCCCAGCATTTT. Its protein product is CASSNRQGSQPQHF. The chain has TRBV7-2 and TRBJ1-5, with 7 bases matching TRBD1. This CDR3 has 14 amino acids. The V segment lost 5 bases and the J segment 6 bases; nucleotides outside the gene matches: 7. Germline CDR1 reads SGHTA; CDR2 reads FQGNSA.

The chain is built from TRBV7-9 and TRBJ1-2, with D unclear. Germline V gene sequence: CDR1 SEHNR, CDR2 FQNEAQ (reference sequence). CDR3 length equals 15 residues. The ends were cut back, 5 bases at V and 2 bases at J, with 15 bases in the middle. CDR3 sequence: CASSPVLPANYGYTF. CDR3 DNA: TGTGCCAGCAGCCCCGTCTTACCCGCGAACTATGGCTACACCTTC.

The rearrangement links TRBV29-1 to TRBJ2-7, with a tentative D call TRBD1 (5 bases). This CDR3 has 11 amino acids. Germline lookup yields CDR1 SQVTM and CDR2 ANQGSEA. With 6 bases removed from V and 5 bases from J, the gap between germline ends came to 11 bases. CDR3 amino acids: CSVMTDDEQYF. The CDR3 DNA is TGCAGCGTCATGACAGACGACGAGCAGTACTTC.

The chain joins TRBV18 to TRBJ1-1; the match to TRBD1 covers 8 bases. V lost 5 bases, J lost 1 base, and 3 bases stayed unmatched. The CDR3 spans 14 residues. The germline CDR1 and CDR2 sequences are KGHSH and LQKENI. The CDR3 DNA reads as TGTGCCAGCTCAATCGGGACAGGGAACACTGAAGCTTTCTTT. It is translated as CASSIGTGNTEAFF. The variable domain in full, completed from reference TRBV18 and TRBJ1-1, reads NAGVMQNPRHLVRRRGQEARLRCSPMKGHSHVYWYRQLPEEGLKFMVYLQKENIIDESGMPKERFSAEFPKEGPSILRIQQVVRGDSAAYFCASSIGTGNTEAFFGQGTRLTVV.

The V call is TRBV7-2, the J call TRBJ1-3; possibly TRBD1 for D (5 bases). The CDR3 consists of 16 residues. Looked up from germline, CDR1 is SGHTA and CDR2 is FQGNSA. The V end was cut by 0 bases, the J end by 3 bases, with 12 bases between. CDR3 DNA: TGTGCCAGCAGCTTAGCGCCCGACAGACATGGAAACACCATATATTTT. Protein product: CASSLAPDRHGNTIYF.

CDR3 in DNA: TGTGCCACCGCGGGGGGTTTGGATCAGCCCCAGCATTTT. Its protein is CATAGGLDQPQHF. The V gene is TRBV6-1, the J gene TRBJ1-5; D possibly corresponds to TRBD1 (5 bases). The CDR3 is 13 residues long. Trimming cost V 10 bases and J 5 bases, with 15 bases left between them. CDR1 and CDR2 from the germline V gene are MNHNS and SASEGT.

The rearrangement links TRBV28 to TRBJ1-1; TRBD1 might be the D (5 bases). The CDR3 extends over 14 amino acids. Germline CDR1 and CDR2: MDHEN and SYDVKM. Trimming removed 5 bases at V and 0 bases at J, with 10 bases between. The DNA for the CDR3 is TGTGCCAGCAGTCTCAGACAGATGAACACTGAAGCTTTCTTT. It translates to CASSLRQMNTEAFF.

The chain links TRBV10-3 to TRBJ1-1, with no clear D. From germline, CDR1 is ENHRY and CDR2 SYGVKD. The CDR3 is 14 amino acids. With 0 bases removed from V and 4 bases from J, the gap between germline ends came to 9 bases. CDR3 sequence reads: CAISESGLGTEAFF. CDR3 coding DNA: TGTGCCATCAGTGAGTCAGGGCTGGGCACTGAAGCTTTCTTT.

The V call is TRBV10-3, the J call TRBJ1-6; D unresolved. Trimming removed 4 bases from V and 7 bases from J, with 8 bases in between. The V gene's germline CDR1 is ENHRY and CDR2 SYGVKD. CDR3 length: 13 amino acids. Written as DNA, the CDR3 is TGTGCCATCAGTGGAAGTAAGAATTCACCCCTCCACTTT. Translating it yields CAISGSKNSPLHF.

The rearrangement joins TRBV30 to TRBJ1-2, with no clear D. The germline V and J ends were trimmed by 3 bases and 0 bases, with 17 bases remaining between them. CDR1 GTSNPN and CDR2 SVGIG come from the germline V gene (reference sequence). CDR3 length: 16 amino acids. CDR3 DNA: TGTGCCTGGAGGGACCCGTTGTACCCCGCTAACTATGGCTACACCTTC. Translated: CAWRDPLYPANYGYTF.

V usage is TRBV6-5 and J usage is TRBJ2-1; D may be TRBD2 (7 bases). This CDR3 region has 16 residues. CDR1 and CDR2 (germline): MNHEY, SVGAGI. The V and J ends lost 1 base and 6 bases respectively, with 16 bases between them. The CDR3 DNA sequence: TGTGCCAGCAGTTACTTACGGGGGGCGCGTTTCAATGAGCAGTTCTTC. Translating it yields CASSYLRGARFNEQFF.

The chain carries TRBV4-2 and TRBJ2-7; TRBD2 matches 13 bases. CDR1 and CDR2 from the germline V gene are LGHNA and YNFKEQ. CDR3 length: 18 residues. Trimming removed 1 base from V and 3 bases from J; junction bases left unmatched: 9. The CDR3 nucleotides are TGTGCCAGCAGCCAAGGGACTAGCGGGGGCCAAGCGGGCTACGAGCAGTACTTC. It codes for CASSQGTSGGQAGYEQYF.

This clone came up a few times. The rearrangement uses TRBV6-1 and TRBJ1-5; D might be TRBD1 (6 bases). Trimming pared 8 bases from V and 4 bases from J, leaving 15 bases between. The CDR3 is 14 amino acids. The germline gives CDR1 MNHNS, CDR2 SASEGT. CDR3 protein: CASRGDTTNQPQHF. CDR3 DNA: TGTGCCAGCCGAGGGGACACCACAAATCAGCCCCAGCATTTT.

In DNA form, the CDR3 reads TGCGCCAGCAGCTTCGGGCAGGGCACGAGCGAGCAGTACTTC. Protein sequence: CASSFGQGTSEQYF. The genes are TRBV5-1 and TRBJ2-7, with D possibly being TRBD1 (5 bases). This CDR3 contains 14 residues. Germline assignment: CDR1 SGHRS and CDR2 YFSETQ. V was clipped by 2 bases and J by 6 bases, with 15 bases between them.

The gene calls are TRBV7-2 and TRBJ2-7; D might be TRBD1 (5 bases). Trimming took 1 base from V and 3 from J, leaving 7 bases between them. CDR3 length equals 13 residues. Germline assignment: CDR1 SGHTA and CDR2 FQGNSA. The CDR3, as DNA: TGTGCCAGCAGCTTAGGACAGTTCTACGAGCAGTACTTC. Protein: CASSLGQFYEQYF. The full variable domain, completed using reference TRBV7-2 and TRBJ2-7, is GAGVSQSPSNKVTEKGKDVELRCDPISGHTALYWYRQSLGQGLEFLIYFQGNSAPDKSGLPSDRFSAERTGGSVSTLTIQRTQQEDSAVYLCASSLGQFYEQYFGPGTRLTVT.

In its sample, this clone was seen once. The V gene is TRBV7-3, the J gene TRBJ2-3; D perhaps matches TRBD1 (7 bases). Per germline, CDR1 SGHTA and CDR2 FQGTGA. The CDR3 loop spans 15 amino acids. V dropped 2 bases and J dropped 4 bases, with 13 bases sitting between them. The CDR3 is CASSLAARGADTQYF. CDR3 bases: TGTGCCAGCAGCTTAGCTGCCAGGGGGGCAGATACGCAGTATTTT.

The chain links TRBV2 to TRBJ2-7; possibly TRBD1 for D (6 bases). Germline-derived CDR1 and CDR2 are SNHLY and FYNNEI. The CDR3 length is 11 residues. Between the trimmed V and J ends, which lost 7 bases and 2 bases, there was a span of 6 bases. The CDR3 coding sequence is TGTGCCAGCACAGGGGCCTACGAGCAGTACTTC. It specifies CASTGAYEQYF. The variable domain in full, completed from reference TRBV2 and TRBJ2-7, reads EPEVTQTPSHQVTQMGQEVILRCVPISNHLYFYWYRQILGQKVEFLVSFYNNEISEKSEIFDDQFSVERPDGSNFTLKIRSTKLEDSAMYFCASTGAYEQYFGPGTRLTVT.

J is TRBJ2-7 and V is TRBV27, with TRBD1 matching over 10 bases. The trim removed 8 bases at V and 7 bases at J, leaving 8 bases unmatched. This CDR3 spans 13 amino acids. Germline V gives CDR1 MNHEY, CDR2 SMNVEV (reference sequence). CDR3 in amino acids: CASQTGGEREQYF. CDR3 coding DNA: TGTGCCAGCCAGACAGGGGGCGAACGGGAGCAGTACTTC.

The chain joins TRBV5-1 to TRBJ2-3; 9 positions match TRBD1. Germline V gene lookup returns CDR1 SGHRS and CDR2 YFSETQ. The trim removed 4 bases at V and 5 bases at J, leaving 2 bases unmatched. CDR3 length: 13 residues. Here the CDR3 DNA reads TGCGCCAGCAGCATGGACAGGGGAGATACGCAGTATTTT. It yields the protein CASSMDRGDTQYF.

The chain carries TRBV29-1 and TRBJ2-3; TRBD2 matches at 12 bases. Trimming removed 8 bases from V and 3 bases from J; junction bases left unmatched: 6. Per the germline V gene, CDR1 is SQVTM and CDR2 is ANQGSEA. CDR3 length equals 14 residues. As DNA, the CDR3 is TGCAGCTCTAGCGGGGGGGGAGGAACAGATACGCAGTATTTT. It yields the protein CSSSGGGGTDTQYF.

The V call is TRBV19, the J call TRBJ1-2; D is possibly TRBD1 (5 bases). CDR3 length: 13 residues. The V gene's germline CDR1 is LNHDA and CDR2 SQIVND (reference sequence). V lost 4 bases and J 8 bases, leaving 14 bases between the germline ends. In DNA, the CDR3 is TGTGCCAGTAGTACGGGAGGGACGCGCGGCTACACCTTC. Encoded protein: CASSTGGTRGYTF.

The rearrangement uses TRBV5-4 and TRBJ2-5; D unclear. The length of the CDR3 is 16 residues. V was pared by 0 bases and J by 4 bases, with 16 bases between. Per the germline V gene, CDR1 is SGHNT and CDR2 is YYREEE (reference sequence). As DNA, the CDR3 is TGTGCCAGCAGCTTGGGAGCTGGGGAAGGGCGAGAGACCCAGTACTTC. Protein sequence: CASSLGAGEGRETQYF.

The V gene is TRBV6-5, the J gene TRBJ2-5; D possibly corresponds to TRBD2 (6 bases). The CDR3 length is 15 residues. The V and J ends lost 2 bases and 5 bases respectively, with 15 bases between them. CDR1 is MNHEY and CDR2 is SVGAGI in the germline V gene. This CDR3 is CASSYQTGVVETQYF. The DNA for the CDR3 is TGTGCCAGCAGTTACCAGACGGGGGTCGTGGAGACCCAGTACTTC.